The 5 T cell receptor beta chains in this list originate from one sample, sequenced in a study of blood T cell repertoires in COVID-19. Generated by immunoSEQ multiplex PCR, the TCRdb table keeps only in-frame clones and is missing some. The table shows 300,000 or so clones, with nearly 90% occurring only once. Sequenced input: PBMCs or T cells enriched from blood (not recorded which). The receptor source for this set is a woman in her thirties who had recovered from COVID-19.

V and J are TRBV18 and TRBJ1-2; D ambiguous. Trimming removed 6 bases at V and 7 bases at J, with 9 bases between. The germline V gene has CDR1 KGHSH and CDR2 LQKENI. The CDR3 consists of 11 residues. The CDR3 coding sequence is TGTGCCAGCTCCGCGGAGAGTGGCTACACCTTC. Translated: CASSAESGYTF.

The rearrangement uses TRBV5-1 and TRBJ1-4, with no clear D. The CDR3 totals 14 residues. Trimming stripped 1 base from V and 7 bases from J, with 11 bases between. In germline, CDR1 is SGHRS, CDR2 YFSETQ. DNA of the CDR3: TGCGCCAGCAGCTTGCAGGCGGGTCCTGAAAAACTGTTTTTT. Translated: CASSLQAGPEKLFF.

The chain carries TRBV24-1 and TRBJ2-1; D is possibly TRBD1 (6 bases). V lost 3 bases, J lost 0 bases, and 14 bases lay in between. There are 17 residues in the CDR3. CDR1 is KGHDR and CDR2 is SFDVKD in the germline V gene. The CDR3 region is CATSDRTASSSYNEQFF. The DNA of the CDR3 is TGTGCCACCAGTGATAGGACAGCCTCAAGCTCCTACAATGAGCAGTTCTTC.

The chain carries TRBV7-2 and TRBJ2-5; TRBD1 aligns across 8 bases. V lost 5 bases and J lost 5; bases outside the gene matches: 7. The CDR3 has 14 residues. From germline, CDR1 is SGHTA and CDR2 FQGNSA. CDR3 bases: TGTGCCAGCAGCCTGCGGACAGGGAGGGAGACCCAGTACTTC. This gives the protein CASSLRTGRETQYF.

The CDR3 DNA reads as TGTGCCACTTCAAAACGGACAGTAGCCTACGAGCAGTACTTC. This encodes CATSKRTVAYEQYF. The chain combines TRBV28 with TRBJ2-7; D perhaps matches TRBD1 (6 bases). The CDR3 is 14 residues long. Germline CDR1 and CDR2: MDHEN and SYDVKM. V was trimmed by 10 bases and J by 2 bases, leaving 18 bases between them.